The 19 T cell receptor beta chains listed next were all sequenced from one sample in a study of beta chain features in type 1 diabetes. Overall study results and limits: Shorter TCRB CDR3s, moderately but significantly so, marked every one of the four CD4+ subsets in Type 1 diabetes patients.

Sequenced material consisted of expressed TCRB transcripts (all of the isolated RNA was reverse transcribed). Generated by immunoSEQ multiplex PCR, the TCRdb table keeps only in-frame clones and is missing some. The sample consists of 230,000 or so clones, approximately 16% of them appearing once. For these TCRs, the target antigens are not known. The material sequenced was naive CD4+ T cells from blood. Receptor source: a man aged 25 to 40 with type 1 diabetes.

This clone was seen only a few times. The chain links TRBV7-3 to TRBJ2-3; TRBD2 aligns across 10 bases. CDR1 and CDR2 (germline): SGHTA, FQGTGA. Unmatched junction bases numbered 6, after V lost 0 bases and J lost 0 bases. CDR3 length: 18 amino acids. CDR3 nucleotides: TGTGCCAGCAGCTTAACTTCGACTAGCGGGCCTAGCACAGATACGCAGTATTTT. Residues: CASSLTSTSGPSTDTQYF.

The V call is TRBV27, the J call TRBJ2-7, with TRBD1 as a possible D gene (6 bases). The CDR3 covers 16 residues. V shed 3 bases and J shed 3 bases, with 18 bases lying between them. Germline assignment: CDR1 MNHEY and CDR2 SMNVEV (reference sequence). The CDR3 nucleotides read TGTGCCAGCAGTTTTGTTGGGGGACAACTTATCTACGAGCAGTACTTC. Translating gives CASSFVGGQLIYEQYF.

The chain employs TRBV7-2 and TRBJ2-3; weak D call: TRBD1 (6 bases). The CDR3 is 16 residues long. V was trimmed by 4 bases and J by 2 bases, leaving 16 bases between them. The germline gives CDR1 SGHTA, CDR2 FQGNSA. The CDR3 sequence: CASSSVVYRDTDTQYF. The CDR3 DNA reads as TGTGCCAGCAGCTCGGTGGTGTACAGGGACACAGATACGCAGTATTTT. Filled out from reference TRBV7-2 and TRBJ2-3, the complete variable domain reads GAGVSQSPSNKVTEKGKDVELRCDPISGHTALYWYRQSLGQGLEFLIYFQGNSAPDKSGLPSDRFSAERTGGSVSTLTIQRTQQEDSAVYLCASSSVVYRDTDTQYFGPGTRLTVL.

V gene TRBV7-2 combines with J gene TRBJ2-5; perhaps TRBD2 as D (6 bases). The CDR3 spans 15 residues. Trimming shortened V by 3 bases and J by 2 bases, and 13 bases separated the two germline ends. Germline CDR1 and CDR2: SGHTA and FQGNSA. CDR3 region: CASSFSPSGQETQYF. DNA for the CDR3: TGTGCCAGCAGCTTCAGTCCCAGCGGGCAAGAGACCCAGTACTTC.

V usage is TRBV14 and J usage is TRBJ2-5; tentative D call: TRBD2 (6 bases). Germline lookup yields CDR1 SGHDN and CDR2 FVKESK. V lost 2 bases and J lost 3, with 10 bases in between. The CDR3 runs to 14 residues. The CDR3 DNA sequence: TGTGCCAGCAGCCAACTAGCGCTGGAAGAGACCCAGTACTTC. Translated: CASSQLALEETQYF.

The J gene is TRBJ1-1, the V gene TRBV6-4; 9 bases fit TRBD1. Trimming at V came to 6 bases and at J to 4 bases, leaving 3 bases not matched to a gene. Germline values: CDR1 MRHNA, CDR2 SNTAGT. This CDR3 spans 13 amino acids. The CDR3 DNA sequence: TGTGCCAGCAGGGACAGGGGAGGCACTGAAGCTTTCTTT. Encoded protein: CASRDRGGTEAFF.

This clone was detected a few times. J is TRBJ2-1 and V is TRBV5-4; possible D gene TRBD1, 5 bases. The CDR3 spans 12 residues. The germline V and J ends were trimmed by 0 bases and 14 bases, with 12 bases remaining between them. The germline CDR1 and CDR2 sequences are SGHNT and YYREEE (reference sequence). The CDR3, as DNA: TGTGCCAGCAGCTTGGCCCAGGGTCCAAAGTTCTTC. It encodes CASSLAQGPKFF.

This chain connects TRBV15 to TRBJ2-1; no firm D call. The CDR3 loop spans 15 amino acids. The germline V gene has CDR1 LNHNV and CDR2 YYDKDF (reference sequence). The germline V and J ends were trimmed by 0 bases and 7 bases, with 13 bases remaining between them. CDR3 amino acids: CATSRESARPNEQFF. The CDR3 region has the DNA TGTGCCACCAGCAGAGAGTCGGCCCGGCCGAATGAGCAGTTCTTC.

V is TRBV7-2 and J is TRBJ2-3; weak D call: TRBD2 (5 bases). V dropped 5 bases and J dropped 2 bases, with 11 bases sitting between them. There are 14 residues in the CDR3. The germline V gene encodes CDR1 SGHTA and CDR2 FQGNSA. The CDR3 DNA sequence: TGTGCCAGCAGCGCCACTAGGACCACAGATACGCAGTATTTT. Translated: CASSATRTTDTQYF.

There are a few counts of this clone. The chain has TRBV29-1 and TRBJ2-1, with 8 positions matching TRBD2. After removal of 6 bases from V and 7 bases from J, the junction contained 2 bases not matched to a gene. Germline V CDR1 and CDR2: SQVTM, ANQGSEA. The CDR3 is 11 amino acids. CDR3 protein: CSVPSGNEQFF. CDR3 DNA sequence: TGCAGCGTCCCTAGCGGGAATGAGCAGTTCTTC.

This chain joins TRBV29-1 and TRBJ1-1; D unresolved. The CDR3 is made up of 13 amino acids. V was cut by 4 bases and J by 1 base, with 10 bases left in between. CDR1 is SQVTM, CDR2 ANQGSEA, per germline. CDR3 sequence (DNA): TGCAGCGTTGCGCGGCAGGAGAACACTGAAGCTTTCTTT. It yields the protein CSVARQENTEAFF.

The chain is built from TRBV29-1 and TRBJ2-1, with 7 positions matching TRBD1. The germline V gene encodes CDR1 SQVTM and CDR2 ANQGSEA. Trimming at V came to 7 bases and at J to 6 bases, leaving 12 bases not matched to a gene. This CDR3 contains 14 residues. This CDR3 is CSGAGTAPFNEQFF. In nucleotides, the CDR3 is TGCAGCGGGGCCGGGACAGCCCCGTTCAATGAGCAGTTCTTC.

This sequence joins TRBV2 and TRBJ2-7, with TRBD1 matching over 8 bases. This CDR3 is 16 amino acids long. Germline-derived CDR1 and CDR2 are SNHLY and FYNNEI. The V gene end was trimmed by 6 bases and the J gene end by 0 bases; junction bases not matched to a gene: 10. The CDR3: CASSERPGGASYEQYF. CDR3 sequence (DNA): TGTGCCAGCAGCGAAAGGCCAGGGGGCGCCTCCTACGAGCAGTACTTC.

The chain has TRBV27 and TRBJ2-7, with TRBD1 matching 8 bases. The CDR3 length is 13 residues. Germline CDR1 is MNHEY and CDR2 is SMNVEV (reference sequence). J gave up 7 bases and V 3 bases, and 5 bases lay outside the gene matches. This CDR3 reads CASSLRTGSEQYF. CDR3 DNA: TGTGCCAGCAGTTTGCGGACAGGGTCTGAGCAGTACTTC.

V usage is TRBV2 and J usage is TRBJ1-5; D is unresolved. Trimming shortened V by 11 bases and J by 6 bases, and 14 bases separated the two germline ends. CDR1 SNHLY and CDR2 FYNNEI come from the germline V gene. CDR3 size: 12 residues. The CDR3 loop is CAAAGSGQPQHF. Written as DNA, the CDR3 is TGTGCCGCGGCTGGCTCTGGTCAGCCCCAGCATTTT.

This clone was seen more than once but under ten times. This chain uses TRBV11-1 with TRBJ2-3; TRBD2 aligns across 12 bases. This CDR3 region has 14 residues. V gave up 4 bases and J gave up 8 bases; unmatched junction bases: 4. The germline V gene encodes CDR1 SGHAT and CDR2 FQDESV (reference sequence). DNA of the CDR3: TGTGCCAGCAGCTCTAGGACTAGCGGGGCTACGCAGTATTTT. Translated: CASSSRTSGATQYF.

This clone was picked up a small number of times. The chain joins TRBV14 to TRBJ1-4, with 8 bases matching TRBD1. This CDR3 comprises 14 residues. The germline CDR1 and CDR2 sequences are SGHDN and FVKESK. V gave up 10 bases and J gave up 3 bases; unmatched junction bases: 7. This CDR3 reads CATGQGNPNEKLFF. The DNA for the CDR3 is TGTGCCACCGGACAGGGCAATCCTAATGAAAAACTGTTTTTT.

This clone came up a few times. The rearrangement links TRBV7-9 to TRBJ1-5; the D is unclear. V lost 5 bases and J lost 2, with 13 bases in between. Germline-derived CDR1 and CDR2 are SEHNR and FQNEAQ (reference sequence). This CDR3 contains 15 residues. For the CDR3, the DNA is TGTGCCAGCAGCGGAGGTGGTGGCGGCAATCAGCCCCAGCATTTT. Its translation is CASSGGGGGNQPQHF. The whole variable domain, remainder taken from reference TRBV7-9 and TRBJ1-5, is DTGVSQNPRHKITKRGQNVTFRCDPISEHNRLYWYRQTLGQGPEFLTYFQNEAQLEKSRLLSDRFSAERPKGSFSTLEIQRTEQGDSAMYLCASSGGGGGNQPQHFGDGTRLSIL.

The gene calls are TRBV29-1 and TRBJ1-2; no clear D gene. In germline, CDR1 is SQVTM, CDR2 ANQGSEA. V lost 6 bases, J lost 7 bases, and 18 bases lay in between. The CDR3 runs 13 residues. CDR3 coding DNA: TGCAGCGTCAAGAGACTGCTGGGAGGTGGCTACACCTTC. Translation: CSVKRLLGGGYTF.